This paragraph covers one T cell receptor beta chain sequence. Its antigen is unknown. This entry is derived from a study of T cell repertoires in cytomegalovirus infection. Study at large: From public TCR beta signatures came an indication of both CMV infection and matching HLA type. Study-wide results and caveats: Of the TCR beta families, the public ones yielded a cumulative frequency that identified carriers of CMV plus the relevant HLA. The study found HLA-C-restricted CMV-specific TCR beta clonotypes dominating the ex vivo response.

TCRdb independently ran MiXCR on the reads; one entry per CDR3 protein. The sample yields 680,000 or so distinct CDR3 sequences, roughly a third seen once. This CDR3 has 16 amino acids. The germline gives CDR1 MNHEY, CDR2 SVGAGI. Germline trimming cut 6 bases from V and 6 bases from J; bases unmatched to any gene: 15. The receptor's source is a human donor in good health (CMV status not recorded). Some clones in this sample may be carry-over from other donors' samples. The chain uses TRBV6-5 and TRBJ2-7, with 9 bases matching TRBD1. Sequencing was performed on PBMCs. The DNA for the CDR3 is TGTGCCAGCAGCCGCCGACAGGGGGTCAACCCCGGCGAGCAGTACTTC. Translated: CASSRRQGVNPGEQYF.